This TCR beta chain was recovered during a study of blood T cells in healthy people across ages. Alongside a J-beta primer mix, a sample-barcoded 5' primer served in a second PCR lasting about 6 to 11 cycles. Via MiXCR, TCRdb re-called the 5' RACE reads, giving one row per CDR3 protein. The sample consists of about a million distinct CDR3 sequences, 45% to 60% of them appearing once. CDR1 and CDR2 from the germline V gene are LGHNA and YNFKEQ. The ends were cut back, 0 bases at V and 2 bases at J, with 14 bases in the middle. The CDR3 consists of 16 residues. A note on this clonotype: The target antigen is unknown.

Findings of the study overall: Naive T cell percentage by flow cytometry tracked strongly with beta diversity.

Sequences were obtained from blood. This clonotype originated in a woman aged 60 to 75 in good health. This rearrangement joins TRBV4-2 to TRBJ2-7; the D is unclear. CDR3 DNA sequence: TGTGCCAGCAGCCAAGATCTGTCGAGCCGTCCCTACGAGCAGTACTTC. Translated: CASSQDLSSRPYEQYF.